Below, 25 T cell receptor beta chains from the same sample are listed, as sequenced in a study of T cells expressing NK-cell markers. For each CDR3 protein, TCRdb gives one entry from its re-call of the 5' RACE reads, without DNA. This sample's table reports 150,000 to 200,000 distinct CDR3 sequences. The sample taken for sequencing was blood T cells: a sorted CD56 or NKG2C T cell subset, CD4+ or CD8+ T cells, or bulk PBMC T cells (not recorded which). These receptors were obtained from a man aged 18-75 years in good health.

This chain uses TRBV3-1 with TRBJ2-2; TCRdb selects TRBD2, and the lack of DNA leaves this call unchecked. CDR3 size: 17 residues. Germline V gene lookup returns CDR1 LGHDT and CDR2 YNNKEL (reference sequence). The CDR3 loop reads CASSQVVLAANTGELFF.

The gene calls are TRBV4-1 and TRBJ2-7; TCRdb outputs TRBD1, but without DNA this stays unchecked. CDR3 size: 14 residues. Germline V lookup: CDR1 MGHRA, CDR2 YSYEKL. CDR3 sequence: CASSQERGQYEQYF.

V usage is TRBV14 and J usage is TRBJ2-7. The germline V gene encodes CDR1 SGHDN and CDR2 FVKESK. The CDR3 runs to 14 residues. The CDR3 reads CASSQDSNPYEQYF.

This chain uses TRBV5-4 with TRBJ2-5; TCRdb returns TRBD1, unconfirmable since there is no DNA. The CDR3 runs 15 residues. Per germline, CDR1 SGHNT and CDR2 YYREEE (reference sequence). CDR3 in amino acids: CASSLAEGRSETQYF. Based on the CDR3 plus reference TRBV5-4 and TRBJ2-5, the full variable domain is ETGVTQSPTHLIKTRGQQVTLRCSSQSGHNTVSWYQQALGQGPQFIFQYYREEENGRGNFPPRFSGLQFPNYSSELNVNALELDDSALYLCASSLAEGRSETQYFGPGTRLLVL.

The chain's CDR3 is CASSWTDSNQPQHF. The chain carries TRBV7-9 and TRBJ1-5. Germline V gene sequence: CDR1 SEHNR, CDR2 FQNEAQ (reference sequence). CDR3 length: 14 amino acids.

This chain connects TRBV20-1 to TRBJ2-1; TCRdb names TRBD1, which stays unverified in the absence of DNA. CDR1 and CDR2 (germline): DFQATT, SNEGSKA (reference sequence). The CDR3 spans 15 residues. This CDR3 is CSARGRDRSYNEQFF.

J is TRBJ2-2 and V is TRBV7-9; TCRdb designates TRBD1, a call that cannot be tested without DNA. This CDR3 is built from 14 residues. Germline V gene data show CDR1 as SEHNR and CDR2 as FQNEAQ (reference sequence). The CDR3 loop is CASSLRRGPGELFF.

The V call is TRBV3-1, the J call TRBJ2-1. Looked up from germline, CDR1 is LGHDT and CDR2 is YNNKEL (reference sequence). This CDR3 is 17 amino acids long. The CDR3 spells CASSQDFRPVVSNEQFF.

This chain joins TRBV28 and TRBJ1-2; the TCRdb D gene call, TRBD1, has no DNA to confirm it. This CDR3 region has 17 residues. From germline, CDR1 is MDHEN and CDR2 SYDVKM. The CDR3 here is CASSPLRKTGILRGYTF.

The J gene is TRBJ2-3, the V gene TRBV7-8; TCRdb reports TRBD1, a call that lacks DNA to check it against. The length of the CDR3 is 15 residues. Germline V CDR1 and CDR2: SGHVS, FQNEAQ. CDR3 amino acids: CASSDRRGMADTQYF.

The chain has TRBV3-1 and TRBJ2-7; TCRdb indicates TRBD2, and absent DNA this call remains unverified. Germline lookup yields CDR1 LGHDT and CDR2 YNNKEL (reference sequence). The CDR3 is made up of 16 amino acids. The CDR3 is CASSQDGNLLGYEQYF.

The genes are TRBV5-1 and TRBJ2-7; TCRdb's D gene call, TRBD2, goes unchecked for lack of DNA. Germline CDR1 is SGHRS and CDR2 is YFSETQ. This CDR3 comprises 14 residues. CDR3 residues: CASSLTGLTYEQYF.

The gene calls are TRBV3-1 and TRBJ1-5; TCRdb's D call of TRBD1 is untestable without DNA. CDR1 is LGHDT and CDR2 is YNNKEL in the germline V gene (reference sequence). This CDR3 region has 15 residues. CDR3 in amino acids: CASSTRTEPHQPQHF.

The V gene is TRBV27, the J gene TRBJ2-3. Germline values: CDR1 MNHEY, CDR2 SMNVEV (reference sequence). The CDR3 is 15 residues long. The CDR3 spells CASGLRKLATDTQYF.

The gene calls are TRBV27 and TRBJ2-6; TCRdb picks TRBD1, but there is no DNA to check that call. Germline CDR1 is MNHEY and CDR2 is SMNVEV (reference sequence). The CDR3 length is 17 residues. CDR3 amino acids: CASSSKTGHSGANVLTF.

The chain has TRBV6-6 and TRBJ2-7; absent DNA, TCRdb's TRBD1 call cannot be checked. In germline, CDR1 is MNHNY, CDR2 SVGAGI (reference sequence). CDR3 length: 12 residues. This chain's CDR3 is CASSPSTWEQYF.

This chain connects TRBV27 to TRBJ1-5. Germline lookup yields CDR1 MNHEY and CDR2 SMNVEV (reference sequence). This CDR3 is 13 amino acids long. The CDR3 region is CASSFGRKQPQHF.

The V and J genes are TRBV7-9 and TRBJ2-2; TCRdb's assignment of TRBD1 cannot be checked, as there is no DNA. Germline V lookup: CDR1 SEHNR, CDR2 FQNEAQ (reference sequence). The CDR3 extends over 16 amino acids. The CDR3 loop is CASRPSGTTNTGELFF.

The chain has TRBV7-9 and TRBJ1-1; TCRdb lists TRBD1, though no DNA is available to test this call. The CDR3 consists of 14 residues. CDR1 and CDR2 from the germline V gene are SEHNR and FQNEAQ (reference sequence). CDR3 amino acids: CASSRDPRNTEAFF.

This chain links TRBV10-3 with TRBJ2-3; with no DNA, the TCRdb D assignment of TRBD2 cannot be verified. The CDR3 has 19 residues. Germline values: CDR1 ENHRY, CDR2 SYGVKD. The CDR3 here is CAISERPRTSGVATDTQYF.

The chain combines TRBV16 with TRBJ1-2. Per the germline V gene, CDR1 is KGHSY and CDR2 is FQNENV. The CDR3 spans 16 residues. CDR3: CASTRGPGRTLYGYTF.

The chain employs TRBV11-1 and TRBJ2-7; TCRdb gives TRBD1 as the D gene, but with no DNA this cannot be confirmed. The CDR3 sequence is 16 residues long. Per germline, CDR1 SGHAT and CDR2 FQDESV (reference sequence). The CDR3 protein is CASSLVPTGATYEQYF.

V is TRBV5-1 and J is TRBJ1-3. The germline V gene has CDR1 SGHRS and CDR2 YFSETQ. The CDR3 loop spans 12 amino acids. This CDR3 reads CASSFDGNTIYF. The full variable domain, its missing parts supplied by reference TRBV5-1 and TRBJ1-3, is KAGVTQTPRYLIKTRGQQVTLSCSPISGHRSVSWYQQTPGQGLQFLFEYFSETQRNKGNFPGRFSGRQFSNSRSEMNVSTLELGDSALYLCASSFDGNTIYFGEGSWLTVV.

V and J are TRBV27 and TRBJ2-1; TCRdb's D call of TRBD2 is untestable without DNA. Germline V lookup: CDR1 MNHEY, CDR2 SMNVEV (reference sequence). This CDR3 region has 15 residues. The CDR3 protein is CASSFLTSGYNEQFF.

CDR3 sequence: CASSYSASGPYNEQFF. J is TRBJ2-1 and V is TRBV6-5; TCRdb indicates TRBD2, and absent DNA this call remains unverified. This CDR3 comprises 16 residues. Germline V gene lookup returns CDR1 MNHEY and CDR2 SVGAGI.